The 25 T cell receptor beta chains below all came from one sample that was sequenced in a study of blood T cell repertoires in COVID-19. TCRdb's copy holds only in-frame clones and misses some; the assay was immunoSEQ multiplex PCR. The sample holds 200,000 to 250,000 clones, around nine tenths seen once. Sequencing was done on a sample of PBMCs or T cells enriched from blood (not recorded which). These receptor sequences come from a man younger than 45 who had recovered from COVID-19.

The rearrangement uses TRBV5-1 and TRBJ2-7; 9 nucleotides align to TRBD2. This CDR3 has 17 amino acids. Germline V gene lookup returns CDR1 SGHRS and CDR2 YFSETQ. V shed 4 bases and J 5 bases; nucleotides not matched to a gene: 16. The DNA of the CDR3 is TGCGCCAGCAGCCCTCTTAGCCGGGGACTAGCTAGGAACGAGCAGTACTTC. Amino acids: CASSPLSRGLARNEQYF.

This clone was seen a single time. The V call is TRBV24-1, the J call TRBJ2-1, with 14 bases aligning to TRBD2. V dropped 3 bases and J dropped 3; count of bases not matched to a gene: 15. The germline CDR1 and CDR2 sequences are KGHDR and SFDVKD. CDR3 length equals 21 residues. CDR3 region: CATSDRTQGTSGRGNYNEQFF. In DNA form, the CDR3 reads TGTGCCACCAGTGATCGCACCCAGGGGACTAGCGGGAGAGGAAACTACAATGAGCAGTTCTTC.

This chain connects TRBV7-2 to TRBJ1-6; D is unresolved. Trimming took off 8 bases at V and 6 bases at J, with 20 bases between the two ends. The CDR3 runs to 16 residues. CDR1 SGHTA and CDR2 FQGNSA come from the germline V gene. The CDR3 DNA sequence: TGTGCCAGCTCCCCGACCCCGGGTTTGTTTAATTCACCCCTCCACTTT. Translated: CASSPTPGLFNSPLHF. The whole variable domain, filled in from reference TRBV7-2 and TRBJ1-6, reads GAGVSQSPSNKVTEKGKDVELRCDPISGHTALYWYRQSLGQGLEFLIYFQGNSAPDKSGLPSDRFSAERTGGSVSTLTIQRTQQEDSAVYLCASSPTPGLFNSPLHFGNGTRLTVT.

This clone was observed many times. The rearrangement uses TRBV6-4 and TRBJ2-3; 8 nucleotides agree with TRBD2. With V trimmed by 4 bases and J by 2 bases, 2 bases remained unmatched. Germline V gives CDR1 MRHNA, CDR2 SNTAGT. CDR3 length: 14 residues. CDR3 region: CASSVSGATDTQYF. CDR3 in DNA: TGTGCCAGCAGTGTTAGCGGGGCCACAGATACGCAGTATTTT.

The genes are TRBV10-3 and TRBJ2-1; 9 bases map to TRBD2. Trimming removed 0 bases from V and 5 bases from J; junction bases left unmatched: 2. This CDR3 has 15 amino acids. Germline lookup yields CDR1 ENHRY and CDR2 SYGVKD. The CDR3 nucleotides are TGTGCCATCAGTGAGTCAAGCGGGAGGCACAATGAGCAGTTCTTC. Translated, it gives CAISESSGRHNEQFF.

The chain joins TRBV6-2 or TRBV6-3 to TRBJ1-1, with D possibly matching TRBD1 (5 bases). V shed 0 bases and J shed 1 base, with 15 bases lying between them. This CDR3 region has 17 residues. Germline CDR1 and CDR2: MNHEY and SVGEGT. CDR3 region: CASSYSSGVRANTEAFF. CDR3 coding DNA: TGTGCCAGCAGTTACTCGAGTGGCGTCAGGGCGAACACTGAAGCTTTCTTT.

The chain has TRBV19 and TRBJ1-5; a weak D match, TRBD1 (6 bases). V lost 10 bases to trimming and J lost 0 bases, with 16 bases between them. Germline values: CDR1 LNHDA, CDR2 SQIVND (reference sequence). The CDR3 is made up of 15 amino acids. The CDR3 DNA reads TGTGCCACCACAACAGGGTCATATAGCAATCAGCCCCAGCATTTT. Residues: CATTTGSYSNQPQHF.

This clone was detected only once. V is TRBV7-9 and J is TRBJ2-1; 10 bases line up with TRBD2. CDR3 length: 15 amino acids. J was trimmed by 3 bases and V by 4 bases; bases with no gene match: 3. Germline V gene lookup returns CDR1 SEHNR and CDR2 FQNEAQ (reference sequence). The CDR3, as DNA: TGTGCCAGCAGCTCACTAGCGGGACTCTACAATGAGCAGTTCTTC. Translating it yields CASSSLAGLYNEQFF.

The chain combines TRBV12-3 or TRBV12-4 with TRBJ2-7; 8 bases are shared with TRBD2. The CDR3 totals 13 residues. Trimming cost V 2 bases and J 7 bases; bases outside gene matches: 4. The CDR3 sequence: CASSLQRGTEQYF. In nucleotides, the CDR3 is TGTGCCAGCAGTTTACAGCGGGGGACTGAGCAGTACTTC.

The rearrangement uses TRBV27 and TRBJ2-7; 7 bases agree with TRBD1. CDR3 length equals 16 residues. Germline CDR1 is MNHEY and CDR2 is SMNVEV (reference sequence). V lost 2 bases and J lost 0; bases outside the gene matches: 7. CDR3 residues: CASSLRAGTASYEQYF. In nucleotides, the CDR3 is TGTGCCAGCAGTTTAAGGGCTGGGACAGCCTCCTACGAGCAGTACTTC.

The chain joins TRBV3-1 (or the pseudogene TRBV3-2) to TRBJ2-4; 9 bases fit TRBD2. This CDR3 comprises 18 residues. The trim removed 6 bases at V and 0 bases at J, leaving 12 bases unmatched. From germline, CDR1 is LGHDT and CDR2 YNNKEL (reference sequence). The DNA for the CDR3 is TGTGCCAGCAGACATCGGGCGGGAGGGGGACTAGCCAAAAACATTCAGTACTTC. This translates into CASRHRAGGGLAKNIQYF.

This clone was seen once. A junction boundary mismatches the germline segment, possibly from a read error. The chain is built from TRBV7-7 and TRBJ1-2, with D possibly being TRBD1 (6 bases). The CDR3 loop spans 12 amino acids. Germline CDR1 reads SSHAT; CDR2 reads FNYEAQ (reference sequence). Here the CDR3 reads CASSPQGYGYTF. The CDR3, as DNA: TGTGCTAGCAGCCCTCAGGGGTATGGCTACACCTTC. Filled out from reference TRBV7-7 and TRBJ1-2, the complete variable domain reads GAGVSQSPRYKVTKRGQDVTLRCDPISSHATLYWYQQALGQGPEFLTYFNYEAQPDKSGLPSDRFSAERPEGSISTLTIQRTEQRDSAMYRCASSPQGYGYTFGSGTRLTVV.

V and J are TRBV6-5 and TRBJ2-6; D may be TRBD1 (6 bases). The CDR3 is made up of 14 amino acids. Trimming took off 7 bases at V and 4 bases at J, with 11 bases between the two ends. Germline V CDR1 and CDR2: MNHEY, SVGAGI. CDR3 coding DNA: TGTGCCAGCACCGCGACAGGAGGGGCCAACGTCCTGACTTTC. Translating gives CASTATGGANVLTF.

This clone was found once. The gene calls are TRBV19 and TRBJ1-5; D gene unclear. Trimming cost V 1 base and J 4 bases, with 14 bases left between them. Germline CDR1 is LNHDA and CDR2 is SQIVND (reference sequence). The CDR3 runs 16 residues. CDR3 sequence: CASSIVPRNRNQPQHF. The CDR3 region has the DNA TGTGCCAGTAGTATAGTCCCGAGGAATCGGAATCAGCCCCAGCATTTT. The full variable domain, its missing parts supplied by reference TRBV19 and TRBJ1-5, is DGGITQSPKYLFRKEGQNVTLSCEQNLNHDAMYWYRQDPGQGLRLIYYSQIVNDFQKGDIAEGYSVSREKKESFPLTVTSAQKNPTAFYLCASSIVPRNRNQPQHFGDGTRLSIL.

This chain links TRBV3-1 (or the pseudogene TRBV3-2) with TRBJ2-3; D possibly corresponds to TRBD2 (6 bases). V was cut by 4 bases and J by 0 bases, with 11 bases left in between. The V gene's germline CDR1 is LGHDT and CDR2 YNNKEL (reference sequence). The CDR3 is 15 amino acids. The CDR3 DNA sequence: TGTGCCAGCAGCCTTGTGGAGGGAAGCACAGATACGCAGTATTTT. It codes for CASSLVEGSTDTQYF.

J is TRBJ1-4 and V is TRBV23-1, with 9 bases fitting TRBD1. TRBV23-1 is noted as an ORF with a role that remains uncertain. The CDR3 consists of 18 residues. V trimming: 2 bases; J trimming: 13 bases; junction bases outside the gene matches: 20. The CDR3 reads CASSQPGQGLSGQVLLFF. Written as DNA, the CDR3 is TGCGCCAGCAGTCAACCGGGACAGGGATTAAGTGGTCAGGTGCTACTGTTTTTT.

The chain links TRBV19 to TRBJ2-2; 10 bases are shared with TRBD2. The junction had 0 bases not matched to a gene; V was cut back by 5 bases and J by 3 bases. Germline V gives CDR1 LNHDA, CDR2 SQIVND (reference sequence). The CDR3 has 14 residues. Here the CDR3 reads CASSGLADTGELFF. CDR3 sequence (DNA): TGTGCCAGTAGTGGACTAGCGGACACCGGGGAGCTGTTTTTT.

This chain joins TRBV7-2 and TRBJ2-7; D is perhaps TRBD2 (6 bases). This CDR3 contains 13 residues. Germline CDR1 and CDR2: SGHTA and FQGNSA. Trimming cost V 2 bases and J 5 bases, with 10 bases left between them. In DNA, the CDR3 is TGTGCCAGCAGCTTACCGGGAGCCCACGAGCAGTACTTC. This translates into CASSLPGAHEQYF.

V usage is TRBV6-5 and J usage is TRBJ1-5; no firm D call. V gave up 2 bases and J gave up 4 bases, with 12 bases separating them. The length of the CDR3 is 15 residues. The germline CDR1 and CDR2 sequences are MNHEY and SVGAGI. For the CDR3, the DNA is TGTGCCAGCAGTTACAGGCGCGGAGAGAATCAGCCCCAGCATTTT. Its translation is CASSYRRGENQPQHF.

The CDR3 DNA reads as TGTGCCAGCGATGACCCGGGGACTGGAAACACCATATATTTT. This encodes CASDDPGTGNTIYF. The V call is TRBV28, the J call TRBJ1-3, with unresolved D. The CDR3 loop spans 14 amino acids. Between the trimmed V and J ends, which lost 8 bases and 2 bases, there was a span of 13 bases. Germline loops: CDR1 MDHEN, CDR2 SYDVKM.

The CDR3 loop reads CASSRDISYEQYF. The CDR3 nucleotides read TGTGCCAGCTCACGGGACATCTCCTACGAGCAGTACTTC. The V gene is TRBV18, the J gene TRBJ2-7; D perhaps matches TRBD1 (6 bases). The CDR3 length is 13 residues. Trimming shortened V by 4 bases and J by 0 bases, and 7 bases separated the two germline ends. The germline CDR1 and CDR2 sequences are KGHSH and LQKENI.

The chain couples TRBV11-2 to TRBJ1-6; D gene unclear. Germline V CDR1 and CDR2: SGHAT, FQNNGV. The CDR3 spans 14 residues. Trimming stripped 3 bases from V and 14 bases from J, with 17 bases between. The CDR3 DNA reads as TGTGCCAGCAGCTTTAGCGGGGAGCTTGGAGCCCTCCACTTT. It encodes CASSFSGELGALHF.

V and J are TRBV11-2 and TRBJ1-6; a possible D gene is TRBD1 (6 bases). Germline CDR1 reads SGHAT; CDR2 reads FQNNGV. Between the trimmed V and J ends, which lost 6 bases and 0 bases, there was a span of 9 bases. CDR3 length: 15 amino acids. CDR3 loop: CASRQGSSYNSPLHF. The CDR3 bases are TGTGCCAGCAGACAGGGTAGCTCCTATAATTCACCCCTCCACTTT.

The rearrangement links TRBV27 to TRBJ2-2, with D uncertain. The CDR3 spans 15 residues. With 6 bases removed from V and 1 base from J, the gap between germline ends came to 12 bases. Germline V lookup: CDR1 MNHEY, CDR2 SMNVEV (reference sequence). CDR3 in amino acids: CASSLGFMNTGELFF. For the CDR3, the DNA is TGTGCCAGCAGCCTCGGGTTTATGAACACCGGGGAGCTGTTTTTT.

V gene TRBV11-2 combines with J gene TRBJ2-2, with D maybe TRBD2 (6 bases). Germline-derived CDR1 and CDR2 are SGHAT and FQNNGV. There are 15 residues in the CDR3. V was clipped by 4 bases and J by 6 bases, with 15 bases between them. CDR3: CASSSNLAFAGELFF. The DNA of the CDR3 is TGTGCCAGCAGCTCAAACCTAGCGTTTGCCGGGGAGCTGTTTTTT.